These T cell receptor beta chains were read from a single sample in a study of glioma-infiltrating T cells. In TCRdb, the multiplex PCR reads were re-called with MiXCR into one record per CDR3 protein. The sample carries about 130,000 distinct CDR3 sequences, around 23% recorded once. Sequencing was done on a sample of glioma tissue, nonneoplastic brain tissue, or PBMCs (not recorded which). These receptor sequences come from a human donor with low-grade glioma or glioblastoma, undergoing nonglioma brain surgery, or in good health (not recorded which). CDR3s include the opening cysteine and the closing phenylalanine or tryptophan. D genes are given only for firm matches. The size of a clone is reported for some rows only, either as once, few or many, or as a class for expanded clones.

V: TRBV20-1
J: TRBJ2-5
D: TRBD2
size: .
CDR3: CSASLTSTETQYF
DNA: TGCAGTGCTAGCCTGACTAGCACAGAGACCCAGTACTTC

V: TRBV7-9
J: TRBJ2-1
D: TRBD2
size: many
CDR3: CASSLGLAGTEDEQFF
DNA: TGTGCCAGCAGCTTGGGACTAGCGGGGACTGAGGATGAGCAGTTCTTC

V: TRBV18
J: TRBJ2-3
D: .
size: .
CDR3: CASSPDFGVLADTQYF
DNA: TGTGCCAGCTCACCGGATTTTGGGGTCTTGGCAGATACGCAGTATTTT

V: TRBV24-1
J: TRBJ2-1
D: TRBD1
size: .
CDR3: CATTGQGMGNEQFF
DNA: TGTGCCACCACCGGACAGGGGATGGGCAATGAGCAGTTCTTC

V: TRBV2
J: TRBJ1-1
D: .
size: .
CDR3: CASSKWQGGGTEAFF
DNA: TGTGCCAGCAGTAAGTGGCAGGGCGGGGGCACTGAAGCTTTCTTT

V: TRBV20-1
J: TRBJ1-5
D: TRBD1
size: many
CDR3: CSASPGTGFNQPQHF
DNA: TGCAGTGCTAGTCCCGGGACAGGGTTCAATCAGCCCCAGCATTTT

V: TRBV11-2
J: TRBJ2-5
D: .
size: few
CDR3: CASSLGGTTQETQYF
DNA: TGTGCCAGCAGCTTGGGGGGGACAACTCAAGAGACCCAGTACTTC

V: TRBV20-1
J: TRBJ2-5
D: TRBD2
size: many
CDR3: CSARKGIAGLQETQYF
DNA: TGCAGTGCTAGAAAAGGGATAGCGGGACTCCAAGAGACCCAGTACTTC

V: TRBV20-1
J: TRBJ1-2
D: .
size: many
CDR3: CSAREDARNYGYTF
DNA: TGCAGTGCTAGAGAGGACGCAAGGAACTATGGCTACACCTTC

V: TRBV20-1
J: TRBJ1-1
D: TRBD1
size: many
CDR3: CSVGQGFLTEAFF
DNA: TGCAGTGTGGGACAGGGGTTCCTCACTGAAGCTTTCTTT

V: TRBV10-1
J: TRBJ2-2
D: .
size: .
CDR3: CACSPSNTGELFF
DNA: TGCGCCTGCAGTCCATCGAACACCGGGGAGCTGTTTTTT

V: TRBV6-1
J: TRBJ2-1
D: TRBD2
size: many
CDR3: CASSSPGGALEQFF
DNA: TGTGCCAGCAGTTCCCCCGGGGGGGCCTTGGAGCAGTTCTTC

V: TRBV20-1
J: TRBJ2-3
D: TRBD2
size: many
CDR3: CSARGLAGGYTDTQYF
DNA: TGCAGTGCGAGGGGGCTAGCGGGGGGATACACAGATACGCAGTATTTT

V: TRBV3-1
J: TRBJ1-2
D: TRBD1
size: .
CDR3: CASSQGFPGTGGAGTF
DNA: TGTGCCAGCAGCCAAGGATTCCCCGGGACAGGGGGCGCCGGCACCTTC

V: TRBV4-2
J: TRBJ1-3
D: .
size: many
CDR3: CASTRDNAGNTIYF
DNA: TGTGCCAGCACCAGGGACAACGCTGGAAACACCATATATTTT

V: TRBV10-3
J: TRBJ1-6
D: TRBD1
size: .
CDR3: CAIRGTGVRSPLHF
DNA: TGTGCCATCAGGGGGACAGGGGTGCGGTCACCCCTCCACTTT

V: TRBV20-1
J: TRBJ1-2
D: TRBD1
size: many
CDR3: CSARDEGAPVSYGYTF
DNA: TGCAGTGCTAGAGATGAGGGGGCCCCGGTTAGCTATGGCTACACCTTC

V: TRBV5-1
J: TRBJ2-1
D: TRBD2
size: .
CDR3: CASSLETSGGPNEFF
DNA: TGCGCCAGCAGCTTGGAGACTAGCGGGGGCCCCAATGAGTTCTTC

V: TRBV7-2
J: TRBJ2-3
D: .
size: many
CDR3: CASSQRNSADTQYF
DNA: TGTGCCAGCAGCCAGAGAAATTCCGCAGATACGCAGTATTTT

V: TRBV24-1
J: TRBJ2-2
D: .
size: .
CDR3: CATPDSNTGELFF
DNA: TGTGCCACCCCGGACAGTAACACCGGGGAGCTGTTTTTT

V: TRBV6-6
J: TRBJ2-5
D: TRBD2
size: .
CDR3: CASSYSAFLPTSGGEETQYF
DNA: TGTGCCAGCAGTTACTCCGCTTTCCTCCCGACTAGCGGGGGTGAAGAGACCCAGTACTTC

V: TRBV14
J: TRBJ1-1
D: .
size: .
CDR3: CASSQAWGRGTEAFF
DNA: TGTGCCAGCAGCCAAGCGTGGGGGCGAGGCACTGAAGCTTTCTTT

V: TRBV11-2
J: TRBJ1-5
D: .
size: once
CDR3: CASSFGGRGDQPQHF
DNA: TGTGCCAGCAGCTTCGGGGGCAGAGGGGATCAGCCCCAGCATTTT

V: TRBV6-1
J: TRBJ2-3
D: TRBD2
size: medium-sized
CDR3: CAGRLARTDTQYF
DNA: TGTGCCGGCCGACTAGCTAGGACAGATACGCAGTATTTT

V: TRBV7-2
J: TRBJ2-5
D: TRBD2
size: .
CDR3: CASSPTSSKETQYF
DNA: TGTGCCAGCAGCCCGACTAGCTCCAAAGAGACCCAGTACTTC

V: TRBV20-1
J: TRBJ1-5
D: .
size: many
CDR3: CSARGLWRGDQPQHF
DNA: TGCAGTGCTAGAGGCCTTTGGCGGGGCGATCAGCCCCAGCATTTT

V: TRBV7-2
J: TRBJ2-1
D: TRBD2
size: few
CDR3: CASSLSLAGGKNEQFF
DNA: TGTGCCAGCAGCTTATCACTAGCGGGGGGGAAAAATGAGCAGTTCTTC

V: TRBV7-3
J: TRBJ2-5
D: TRBD2
size: .
CDR3: CASSLTGLTSETQYF
DNA: TGTGCCAGCAGCTTAACGGGACTAACATCGGAGACCCAGTACTTC

V: TRBV5-4
J: TRBJ2-3
D: .
size: few
CDR3: CASSLWRNTQYF
DNA: TGTGCCAGCAGCTTGTGGCGAAATACGCAGTATTTT

V: TRBV14
J: TRBJ2-3
D: TRBD2
size: once
CDR3: CASSHYSIAGISTDTQYF
DNA: TGTGCCAGCAGCCACTACAGCATAGCGGGGATTAGCACAGATACGCAGTATTTT

V: TRBV24-1
J: TRBJ2-5
D: TRBD2
size: .
CDR3: CATSDLISGGARTQYF
DNA: TGTGCCACCAGTGATTTGATTAGCGGGGGGGCGAGGACCCAGTACTTC

V: TRBV6-1
J: TRBJ2-3
D: TRBD2
size: .
CDR3: CASSDGRGGTDTQYF
DNA: TGTGCCAGCAGTGATGGGCGGGGGGGCACAGATACGCAGTATTTT

V: TRBV7-2
J: TRBJ1-3
D: .
size: few
CDR3: CASSLVGKTGNTIYF
DNA: TGTGCCAGCAGCTTAGTGGGCAAGACGGGAAACACCATATATTTT

V: TRBV20-1
J: TRBJ2-3
D: .
size: few
CDR3: CSARNSAQLARTDTQYF
DNA: TGCAGTGCTAGAAACTCGGCCCAACTAGCTCGAACAGATACGCAGTATTTT

V: TRBV6-1
J: TRBJ1-5
D: .
size: few
CDR3: CASRKRGVNQPQHF
DNA: TGTGCCAGCAGGAAAAGAGGTGTCAATCAGCCCCAGCATTTT

V: TRBV7-9
J: TRBJ2-3
D: TRBD1
size: many
CDR3: CASRKNDRVITDTQYF
DNA: TGTGCCAGCAGAAAAAATGACAGGGTTATCACAGATACGCAGTATTTT

V: TRBV7-9
J: TRBJ1-5
D: .
size: .
CDR3: CASSSTNQPQHF
DNA: TGTGCCAGCAGCTCTACTAATCAGCCCCAGCATTTT

V: TRBV27
J: TRBJ1-1
D: TRBD1
size: .
CDR3: CASSLSWTGRTEAFF
DNA: TGTGCCAGCAGTTTATCATGGACAGGGAGGACTGAAGCTTTCTTT

V: TRBV19
J: TRBJ1-1
D: .
size: few
CDR3: CASRPTGPPEAFF
DNA: TGTGCCAGTAGACCCACCGGGCCCCCTGAAGCTTTCTTT

V: TRBV6-1
J: TRBJ1-1
D: .
size: many
CDR3: CASSPEYTEAFF
DNA: TGTGCCAGCAGTCCGGAATACACTGAAGCTTTCTTT

V: TRBV20-1
J: TRBJ2-1
D: TRBD1
size: .
CDR3: CSARDQRTGASYNEQFF
DNA: TGCAGTGCTAGAGACCAGCGGACAGGGGCCTCCTACAATGAGCAGTTCTTC

V: TRBV14
J: TRBJ1-3
D: .
size: many
CDR3: CASRRTVSGNTIYF
DNA: TGTGCCAGCAGGCGGACGGTCTCTGGAAACACCATATATTTT

V: TRBV19
J: TRBJ1-1
D: .
size: .
CDR3: CASREGVITEAFF
DNA: TGTGCCAGCCGGGAAGGGGTGATCACTGAAGCTTTCTTT

V: TRBV19
J: TRBJ2-5
D: .
size: .
CDR3: CASSINRRSGRTQYF
DNA: TGTGCCAGTAGTATCAACCGACGTTCGGGGAGGACCCAGTACTTC

V: TRBV6-6
J: TRBJ2-5
D: .
size: .
CDR3: CASSYHRKTAQETQYF
DNA: TGTGCCAGCAGTTACCATAGAAAGACAGCCCAAGAGACCCAGTACTTC

V: TRBV24-1
J: TRBJ2-1
D: TRBD2
size: .
CDR3: CATSDLPSGGHSYNEQFF
DNA: TGTGCCACCAGTGATTTGCCTAGCGGGGGACACTCCTACAATGAGCAGTTCTTC